A selection of T cell receptor beta chains follows, all from one sample in a study of T-cell reconstitution after alpha-beta-depleted transplantation in children. TCRdb called the PCR reads again in MiXCR, with one record for every CDR3 protein. Here the sample spans 440,000 or so distinct CDR3 sequences, over 40% being singletons. The sample consisted of PBMCs, taken before TCRalphabeta/CD19-depleted stem cell transplant. All receptors come from a girl aged 2-15 years with aplastic anemia, due to receive a stem cell transplant. CDR3s leave out the opening cysteine and the closing phenylalanine or tryptophan. Only some rows state a clone size, as once, few, many or a class for expanded clones.

size | J | V | length | CDR3
many | TRBJ2-4 | TRBV19 | 12 | ASKDRPGKNIQY
NA | TRBJ2-1 | TRBV11-3 | 14 | ASSYQLTSSYNELF
NA | TRBJ2-3 | TRBV6-5 | 12 | ASIRAGGTDTQY
NA | TRBJ2-6 | TRBV7-2 | 14 | ASSGNRGGGANVLT
few | TRBJ2-3 | TRBV29-1 | 14 | SVEGGQGGVGDTQY
NA | TRBJ2-4 | TRBV29-1 | 9 | SAGAKNIQY
NA | TRBJ1-2 | TRBV20-1 | 12 | SATQTGLGFGYT
NA | TRBJ2-4 | TRBV12-3/TRBV12-4 | 11 | ASSSLAANIQY
NA | TRBJ2-5 | TRBV6-5 | 14 | ASSYGLAGGGETQY
NA | TRBJ1-2 | TRBV12-3/TRBV12-4 | 12 | ASSLGGGSDGYT
few | TRBJ2-7 | TRBV20-1 | 13 | SAPRSGRSAYEQY
NA | TRBJ2-7 | TRBV20-1 | 12 | SARRLAASGEQY
NA | TRBJ2-1 | TRBV20-1 | 14 | SARGERGGGYNEQF
NA | TRBJ2-5 | TRBV7-8 | 14 | ASSFPDRSTQETQY
NA | TRBJ2-5 | TRBV7-9 | 14 | ASSSPLWGGQETQY
NA | TRBJ2-2 | TRBV3-1 | 13 | ASSLGTSESGELF
NA | TRBJ2-1 | TRBV29-1 | 14 | SVEYKGRGYDNEQF
NA | TRBJ2-1 | TRBV20-1 | 9 | SAHRNNEQF
few | TRBJ1-2 | TRBV3-1 | 12 | ASSQRGANYGYT
many | TRBJ2-1 | TRBV15 | 13 | ATSSLAGRANEQF
NA | TRBJ1-2 | TRBV15 | 13 | ATSRDQGSLELRT
few | TRBJ1-6 | TRBV5-1 | 12 | ASSSGRDNSPLH
NA | TRBJ1-1 | TRBV5-1 | 12 | ASSYGTENTEAF
NA | TRBJ2-1 | TRBV10-2 | 14 | ASSERGGSSYNEQF
few | TRBJ1-4 | TRBV5-4 | 13 | ASSLGGTGDEKLF
many | TRBJ2-1 | TRBV27 | 12 | ASSLLAGTRVLF
NA | TRBJ2-1 | TRBV20-1 | 14 | SARDVRESSYNEQF
NA | TRBJ2-3 | TRBV5-1 | 13 | ASSLALDPGDTQY
NA | TRBJ2-1 | TRBV12-3/TRBV12-4 | 10 | ASSRTTDEQF
NA | TRBJ2-7 | TRBV18 | 13 | ASSPAGTVNYEQY
NA | TRBJ2-5 | TRBV27 | 15 | ASSLRRLGGSAETQY
NA | TRBJ2-4 | TRBV7-9 | 15 | ASSRSGTAFDKNIQY
NA | TRBJ2-5 | TRBV20-1 | 12 | SARAGGSWETQY
NA | TRBJ2-3 | TRBV12-3/TRBV12-4 | 12 | ASSFLVGTDTQY
NA | TRBJ2-5 | TRBV11-2 | 15 | ASSTRGAPGGQETQY
NA | TRBJ2-1 | TRBV3-1 | 13 | ASSPAGRYYNEQF
few | TRBJ1-5 | TRBV6-1 | 14 | ASSMNRGISNQPQH
NA | TRBJ2-5 | TRBV7-6 | 11 | AGAGGPEETQY
NA | TRBJ2-7 | TRBV20-1 | 15 | SANAQFGRYDSYEQY
NA | TRBJ2-3 | TRBV9 | 14 | ASSLTSGTSTDTQY
few | TRBJ1-5 | TRBV9 | 13 | ASSVEGGVNQPQH
many | TRBJ1-6 | TRBV12-3/TRBV12-4 | 13 | ASSTGQSYNSPLH
NA | TRBJ2-4 | TRBV29-1 | 19 | SVEKVGGFSRQTLAKNIQY
many | TRBJ1-1 | TRBV12-3/TRBV12-4 | 13 | ASRSGHPRNTEAF
once | TRBJ2-1 | TRBV3-1 | 15 | ASCQEAGTSGAGEQF
NA | TRBJ2-3 | TRBV20-1 | 12 | SAHLAGVADTQY
NA | TRBJ2-4 | TRBV20-1 | 13 | SASGGGGLKNIQY